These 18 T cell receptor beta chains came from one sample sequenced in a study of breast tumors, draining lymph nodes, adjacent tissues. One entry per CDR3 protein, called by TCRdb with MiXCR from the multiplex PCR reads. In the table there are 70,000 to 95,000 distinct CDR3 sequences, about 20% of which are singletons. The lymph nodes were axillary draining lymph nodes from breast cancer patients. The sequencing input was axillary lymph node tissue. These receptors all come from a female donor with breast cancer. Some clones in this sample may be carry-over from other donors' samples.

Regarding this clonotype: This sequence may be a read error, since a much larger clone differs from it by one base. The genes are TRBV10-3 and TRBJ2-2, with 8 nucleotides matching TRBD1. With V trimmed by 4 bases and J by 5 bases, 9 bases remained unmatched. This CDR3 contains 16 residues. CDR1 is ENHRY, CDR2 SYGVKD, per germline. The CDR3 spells CAISGSSGQATGELFF. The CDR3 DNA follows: TGTGCCATCAGTGGGTCCTCGGGACAGGCGACCGGGGAGCTGTTTTTT.

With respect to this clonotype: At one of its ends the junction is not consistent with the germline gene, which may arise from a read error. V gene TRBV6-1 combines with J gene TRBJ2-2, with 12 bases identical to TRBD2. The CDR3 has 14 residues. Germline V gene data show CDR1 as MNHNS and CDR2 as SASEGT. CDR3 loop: CASSASGRAGGLFF. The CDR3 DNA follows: TGTGCCAGCAGTGCTAGCGGGAGGGCCGGGGGGCTGTTTTTT.

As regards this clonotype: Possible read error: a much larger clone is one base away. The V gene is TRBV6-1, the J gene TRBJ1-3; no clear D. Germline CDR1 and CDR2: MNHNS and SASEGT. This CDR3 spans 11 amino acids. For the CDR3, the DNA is TGTGCCAGCAGCGTAGGAAACACCATACATTTT. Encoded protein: CASSVGNTIHF.

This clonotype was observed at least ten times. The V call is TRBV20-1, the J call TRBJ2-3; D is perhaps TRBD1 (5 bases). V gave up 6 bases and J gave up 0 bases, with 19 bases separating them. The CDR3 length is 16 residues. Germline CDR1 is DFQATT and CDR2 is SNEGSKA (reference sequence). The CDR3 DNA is TGCAGTGCCCCCGCCAGGACAAAGTCTAGCACAGATACGCAGTATTTT. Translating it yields CSAPARTKSSTDTQYF.

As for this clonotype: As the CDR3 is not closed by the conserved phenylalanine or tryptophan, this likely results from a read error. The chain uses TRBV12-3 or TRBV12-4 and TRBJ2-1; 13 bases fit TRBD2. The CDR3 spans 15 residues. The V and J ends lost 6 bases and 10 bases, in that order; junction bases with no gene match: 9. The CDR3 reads CASSHRLAGGREQFS. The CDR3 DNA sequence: TGTGCCAGCAGCCACAGACTAGCGGGAGGCCGGGAGCAGTTCTCC.

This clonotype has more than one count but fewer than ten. In DNA, the CDR3 is TGCGCCAGCAGCTCTCAGGGGCCCCAAGAGACCCAGTACTTC. Residues: CASSSQGPQETQYF. The chain joins TRBV5-1 to TRBJ2-5; a weak D match, TRBD1 (6 bases). Trimming removed 3 bases at V and 1 base at J, with 10 bases between. CDR1 is SGHRS and CDR2 is YFSETQ in the germline V gene. CDR3 length equals 14 residues.

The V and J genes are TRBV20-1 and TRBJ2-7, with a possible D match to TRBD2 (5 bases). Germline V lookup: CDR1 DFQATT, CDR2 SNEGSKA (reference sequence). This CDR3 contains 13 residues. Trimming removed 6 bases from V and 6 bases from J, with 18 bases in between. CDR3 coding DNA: TGCAGTGCCGCGAAAAGGGAGTCGGGCGAGCAGTACTTC. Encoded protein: CSAAKRESGEQYF.

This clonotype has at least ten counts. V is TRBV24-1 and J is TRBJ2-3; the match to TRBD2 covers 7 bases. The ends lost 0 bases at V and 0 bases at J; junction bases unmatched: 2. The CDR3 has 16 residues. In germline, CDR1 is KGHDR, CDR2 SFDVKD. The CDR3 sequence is CATSDLGSGSTDTQYF. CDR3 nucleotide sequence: TGTGCCACCAGTGATTTGGGTAGCGGGAGCACAGATACGCAGTATTTT.

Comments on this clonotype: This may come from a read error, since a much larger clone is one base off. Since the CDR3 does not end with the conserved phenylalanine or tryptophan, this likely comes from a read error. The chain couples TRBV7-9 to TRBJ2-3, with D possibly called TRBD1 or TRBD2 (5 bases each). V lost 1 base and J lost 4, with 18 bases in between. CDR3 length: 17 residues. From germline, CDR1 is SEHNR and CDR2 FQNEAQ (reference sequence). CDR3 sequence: CASSLGWDPWNPDTQYL. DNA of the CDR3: TGTGCCAGCAGCTTAGGCTGGGACCCCTGGAACCCAGATACGCAGTATCTT.

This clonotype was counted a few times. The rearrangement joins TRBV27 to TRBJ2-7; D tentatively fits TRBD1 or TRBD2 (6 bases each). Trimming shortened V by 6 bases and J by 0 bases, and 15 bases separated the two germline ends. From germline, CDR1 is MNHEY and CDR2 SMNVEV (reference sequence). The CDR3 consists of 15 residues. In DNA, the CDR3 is TGTGCCAGCAGCGTCGCGGGGACAAACTCCTACGAGCAGTACTTC. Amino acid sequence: CASSVAGTNSYEQYF.

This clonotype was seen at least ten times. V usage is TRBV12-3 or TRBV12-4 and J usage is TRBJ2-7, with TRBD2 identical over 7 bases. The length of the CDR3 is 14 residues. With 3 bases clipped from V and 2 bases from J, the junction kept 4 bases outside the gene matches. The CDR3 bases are TGTGCCAGCAGTTTTGGACTAGTTGCCTACGAGCAGTACTTC. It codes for CASSFGLVAYEQYF.

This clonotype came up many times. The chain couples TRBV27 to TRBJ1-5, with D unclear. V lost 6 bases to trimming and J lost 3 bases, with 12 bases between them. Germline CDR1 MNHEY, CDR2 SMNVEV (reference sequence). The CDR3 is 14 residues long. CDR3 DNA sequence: TGTGCCAGCAGCTTCGGTCGGAACAATCAGCCCCAGCATTTT. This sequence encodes CASSFGRNNQPQHF.

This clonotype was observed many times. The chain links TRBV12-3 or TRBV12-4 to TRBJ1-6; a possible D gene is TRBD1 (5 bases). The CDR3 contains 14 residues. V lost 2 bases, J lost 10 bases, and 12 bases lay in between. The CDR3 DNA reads TGTGCCAGCAGTTTACAGGGAATAGGCTCACCCCTCCACTTT. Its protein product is CASSLQGIGSPLHF.

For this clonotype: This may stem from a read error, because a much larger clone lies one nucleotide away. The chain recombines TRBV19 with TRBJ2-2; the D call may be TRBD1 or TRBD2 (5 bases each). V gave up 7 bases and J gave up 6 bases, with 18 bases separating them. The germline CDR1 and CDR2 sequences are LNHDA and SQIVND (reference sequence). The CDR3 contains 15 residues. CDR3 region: CASKWSNGDAGELFF. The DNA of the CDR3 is TGTGCCAGTAAATGGTCTAACGGGGACGCCGGGGAGCTGTTTTTT. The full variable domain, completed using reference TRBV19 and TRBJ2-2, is DGGITQSPKYLFRKEGQNVTLSCEQNLNHDAMYWYRQDPGQGLRLIYYSQIVNDFQKGDIAEGYSVSREKKESFPLTVTSAQKNPTAFYLCASKWSNGDAGELFFGEGSRLTVL.

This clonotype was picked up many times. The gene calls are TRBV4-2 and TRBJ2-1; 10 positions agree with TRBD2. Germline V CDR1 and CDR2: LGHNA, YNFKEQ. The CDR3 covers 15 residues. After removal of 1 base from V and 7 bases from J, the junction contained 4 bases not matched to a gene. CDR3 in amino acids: CASSQAGSGRNEQFF. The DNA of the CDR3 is TGTGCCAGCAGCCAAGCCGGTAGCGGGAGGAATGAGCAGTTCTTC.

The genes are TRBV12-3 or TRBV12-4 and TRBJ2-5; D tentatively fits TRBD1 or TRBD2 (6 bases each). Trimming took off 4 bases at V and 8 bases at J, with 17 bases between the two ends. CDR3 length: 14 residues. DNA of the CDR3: TGTGCCAGCAGTTCGGGGGCAGGGGTAGGCACCCAGTACTTC. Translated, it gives CASSSGAGVGTQYF.

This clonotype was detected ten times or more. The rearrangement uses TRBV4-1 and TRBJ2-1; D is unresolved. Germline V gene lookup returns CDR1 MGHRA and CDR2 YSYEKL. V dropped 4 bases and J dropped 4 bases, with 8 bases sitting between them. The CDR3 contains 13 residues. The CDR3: CASSLRSYNEQFF. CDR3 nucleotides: TGCGCCAGCAGCCTCAGGAGTTACAATGAGCAGTTCTTC.

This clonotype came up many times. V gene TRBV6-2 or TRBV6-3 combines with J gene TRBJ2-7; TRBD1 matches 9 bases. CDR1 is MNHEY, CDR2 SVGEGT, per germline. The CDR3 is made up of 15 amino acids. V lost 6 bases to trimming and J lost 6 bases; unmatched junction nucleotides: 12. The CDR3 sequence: CASSRVGTGMGEQYF. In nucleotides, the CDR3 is TGTGCCAGCAGCCGGGTCGGGACAGGGATGGGCGAGCAGTACTTC.